The rows below give T cell receptor beta chains drawn from one sample of a study of blood T cell dynamics during melanoma immunotherapy. The table came from immunoSEQ multiplex PCR; TCRdb's copy has only in-frame clones and leaves some out. The table shows around 13,000 clones, with about 82% occurring only once. The sample was blood, taken from a patient treated with checkpoint blockade. Source of these receptors: a human donor with melanoma. CDR3s include the opening cysteine and the closing phenylalanine or tryptophan. A D gene is named only where the DNA matches it firmly. Some rows have no size entry. The others give once, few or many, or a class for an expanded clone.

d_gene	v_gene	j_gene	abundance	CDR3aa	CDR3nt
NA	TRBV7-3	TRBJ2-3	NA	CASSLTRSTDTQYF	TGTGCCAGCAGCTTAACTCGCTCCACAGATACGCAGTATTTT
NA	TRBV6-6	TRBJ2-5	NA	CASNPSGIGTQYF	TGTGCCAGCAATCCCAGTGGGATCGGGACCCAGTACTTC
TRBD2	TRBV10-1	TRBJ2-5	few	CASSKDASGETQYF	TGCGCCAGCAGTAAGGATGCTAGCGGAGAGACCCAGTACTTC
TRBD1	TRBV11-1	TRBJ2-5	NA	CASSLNRGHQETQYF	TGTGCCAGCAGCCTTAACAGGGGGCATCAAGAGACCCAGTACTTC
TRBD1	TRBV6-5	TRBJ2-7	NA	CAIMGDRRLWEQYF	TGTGCCATCATGGGGGACAGGCGACTCTGGGAGCAGTACTTC
TRBD1	TRBV25-1	TRBJ2-7	NA	CASRDRGYEQYF	TGTGCCAGCAGGGACAGGGGCTACGAGCAGTACTTC
TRBD2	TRBV4-2	TRBJ2-7	NA	CASSQETGLAGGREQYF	TGTGCCAGCAGCCAAGAGACCGGACTAGCGGGAGGGCGCGAGCAGTACTTC
TRBD1	TRBV27	TRBJ2-6	NA	CASRGTGRGANVLTF	TGTGCCAGCAGGGGGACAGGGCGTGGGGCCAACGTCCTGACTTTC
TRBD2	TRBV6-4	TRBJ2-3	once	CASSDSTSGGTDTQYF	TGTGCCAGCAGTGACTCGACTAGCGGGGGCACAGATACGCAGTATTTT
TRBD1	TRBV6-5	TRBJ2-3	NA	CASSYSGQSTDTQYF	TGTGCCAGCAGTTACTCGGGACAGAGCACAGATACGCAGTATTTT
TRBD2	TRBV6-1	TRBJ2-5	NA	CASSELAGGQETQYF	TGTGCCAGCAGTGAACTAGCGGGAGGGCAAGAGACCCAGTACTTC
NA	TRBV2	TRBJ2-7	few	CASRIGLIEQYF	TGTGCCAGCAGGATCGGACTTATCGAGCAGTACTTC
NA	TRBV6-1	TRBJ2-7	NA	CASIKGTSDYEQYF	TGTGCCAGCATCAAGGGGACATCGGACTACGAGCAGTACTTC
NA	TRBV5-4	TRBJ1-1	few	CASSLMAMNTEAFF	TGTGCCAGCAGCTTGATGGCGATGAACACTGAAGCTTTCTTT
NA	TRBV7-3	TRBJ2-2	NA	CASSSGPNTGELFF	TGTGCCAGCAGCTCGGGCCCGAACACCGGGGAGCTGTTTTTT
NA	TRBV4-1	TRBJ1-1	NA	CASSVRALNTEAFF	TGCGCCAGCAGCGTTCGGGCCTTGAACACTGAAGCTTTCTTT
NA	TRBV4-1	TRBJ2-1	NA	CASSQGLEYNEQFF	TGCGCCAGCAGCCAAGGATTAGAATACAATGAGCAGTTCTTC
NA	TRBV27	TRBJ1-3	NA	CASSLTPGPGNTIYF	TGTGCCAGCAGTTTAACCCCGGGGCCTGGAAACACCATATATTTT
NA	TRBV11-2	TRBJ2-3	NA	CASSSRRVGTDTQYF	TGTGCCAGCAGCTCCCGCAGGGTGGGGACAGATACGCAGTATTTT
NA	TRBV6-1	TRBJ1-6	NA	CASSEYREQSYNSPLHF	TGTGCCAGCAGTGAATATAGGGAACAGTCCTATAATTCACCCCTCCACTTT